The 15 T cell receptor beta chains given below trace back to one sample, sequenced in a study of blood T cell repertoires in COVID-19. Profiled with immunoSEQ multiplex PCR; TCRdb holds only in-frame clones, not every one. The sample includes roughly 130,000 clones, under 85% of them seen just once. Source material: peripheral blood. All receptors derive from a man aged 40-49 years with active or convalescent COVID-19.

V is TRBV6-2 or TRBV6-3 and J is TRBJ2-5, with TRBD1 matching over 8 bases. Trimming at V came to 5 bases and at J to 5 bases, leaving 10 bases not matched to a gene. Germline CDR1 MNHEY, CDR2 SVGEGT. The CDR3 length is 15 residues. CDR3 sequence reads: CASSVPRGRGETQYF. DNA for the CDR3: TGTGCCAGCAGTGTCCCCAGGGGGCGCGGGGAGACCCAGTACTTC.

This chain links TRBV5-1 with TRBJ2-2, with D possibly matching TRBD2 (7 bases). Trimming took off 4 bases at V and 5 bases at J, with 12 bases between the two ends. In germline, CDR1 is SGHRS, CDR2 YFSETQ. There are 14 residues in the CDR3. CDR3 nucleotide sequence: TGCGCCAGCAGCCAAGGGGGGGAAACCGGGGAGCTGTTTTTT. Amino acids: CASSQGGETGELFF.

The rearrangement links TRBV30 to TRBJ1-6; D not resolved. The CDR3 covers 15 residues. The germline gives CDR1 GTSNPN, CDR2 SVGIG (reference sequence). The germline V and J ends were trimmed by 1 base and 4 bases, with 11 bases remaining between them. Here the CDR3 reads CAWSERTLYNSPLHF. The CDR3 DNA follows: TGTGCCTGGAGTGAGCGAACACTTTATAATTCACCCCTCCACTTT.

This chain links TRBV12-3 or TRBV12-4 with TRBJ2-1, with TRBD1 identical over 7 bases. Trimming cost V 5 bases and J 7 bases; bases outside gene matches: 5. The CDR3 spans 13 residues. CDR3 in DNA: TGTGCCAGCAGTCTCGGGACAGCTAATGAGCAGTTCTTC. Its translation: CASSLGTANEQFF.

In this sample, this clone turned up once. This chain links TRBV5-1 with TRBJ2-2; 11 bases match TRBD2. The CDR3 runs to 16 residues. Germline V gene sequence: CDR1 SGHRS, CDR2 YFSETQ. The trim removed 5 bases at V and 4 bases at J, leaving 7 bases unmatched. CDR3 sequence reads: CASSPSGGPGTGELFF. CDR3 coding DNA: TGCGCCAGCAGTCCTAGCGGGGGGCCCGGCACCGGGGAGCTGTTTTTT.

The chain couples TRBV6-2 or TRBV6-3 to TRBJ2-2; TRBD1 agrees at 7 bases. V gave up 5 bases and J gave up 4 bases; unmatched junction bases: 1. Per the germline V gene, CDR1 is MNHEY and CDR2 is SVGEGT. CDR3 length: 13 amino acids. The DNA for the CDR3 is TGTGCCAGCAGTCGACAGGGCACCGGGGAGCTGTTTTTT. As protein: CASSRQGTGELFF.

V and J are TRBV6-5 and TRBJ2-7; TRBD2 agrees at 10 bases. V was pared by 2 bases and J by 6 bases, with 10 bases of the junction left unmatched. Germline loops: CDR1 MNHEY, CDR2 SVGAGI. This CDR3 contains 16 residues. CDR3 region: CASSYPVASGGGEQYF. The DNA for the CDR3 is TGTGCCAGCAGTTACCCGGTGGCGAGCGGGGGGGGCGAGCAGTACTTC.

The CDR3 nucleotides are TGTGCCAGCAGTCCCTGGGGCAGCTCCTATAATTCACCCCTCCACTTT. Its protein product is CASSPWGSSYNSPLHF. The gene calls are TRBV6-6 and TRBJ1-6; D might be TRBD1 (5 bases). Germline lookup yields CDR1 MNHNY and CDR2 SVGAGI (reference sequence). CDR3 length equals 16 residues. V was cut by 5 bases and J by 0 bases, with 11 bases left in between.

This chain connects TRBV3-1 (or the pseudogene TRBV3-2) to TRBJ2-2; D is undetermined. Trimming cost V 1 base and J 0 bases, with 9 bases left between them. Per germline, CDR1 LGHDT and CDR2 YNNKEL (reference sequence). This CDR3 is 16 amino acids long. Here the CDR3 DNA reads TGTGCCAGCAGCCAAGTACAGACCGCGAACACCGGGGAGCTGTTTTTT. Translated: CASSQVQTANTGELFF.

This clone showed up just a few times. V usage is TRBV6-6 and J usage is TRBJ2-3; 11 nucleotides line up with TRBD2. Germline CDR1 MNHNY, CDR2 SVGAGI (reference sequence). The V and J ends lost 5 bases and 0 bases, in that order; junction bases with no gene match: 10. This CDR3 spans 18 amino acids. This CDR3 reads CASSPLASGGSSTDTQYF. DNA for the CDR3: TGTGCCAGCAGTCCCCTTGCTAGCGGGGGGTCTAGCACAGATACGCAGTATTTT.

The J gene is TRBJ2-5, the V gene TRBV12-5; D call uncertain. This CDR3 contains 13 residues. CDR1 LGHNT and CDR2 FRNRAP come from the germline V gene. The V and J ends lost 6 bases and 0 bases respectively, with 8 bases between them. The CDR3 spells CASGRVNQETQYF. The CDR3 nucleotides read TGTGCTAGTGGCCGGGTCAACCAAGAGACCCAGTACTTC.

The rearrangement uses TRBV2 and TRBJ1-6, with unresolved D. V was trimmed by 9 bases and J by 7 bases, leaving 19 bases between them. Germline V gene data show CDR1 as SNHLY and CDR2 as FYNNEI. This CDR3 comprises 15 residues. The CDR3 is CASERTSARNSPLHF. The CDR3, as DNA: TGTGCCAGTGAGCGAACGAGCGCGAGGAATTCACCCCTCCACTTT.

A single count supports this clone. The rearrangement joins TRBV5-4 to TRBJ2-7; 7 nucleotides line up with TRBD2. The V and J ends lost 5 bases and 4 bases, in that order; junction bases with no gene match: 6. This CDR3 has 13 residues. The germline CDR1 and CDR2 sequences are SGHNT and YYREEE (reference sequence). Here the CDR3 reads CASSRAGEYEQYF. In nucleotides, the CDR3 is TGTGCCAGCAGTAGGGCGGGGGAGTACGAGCAGTACTTC.

The rearrangement joins TRBV5-8 to TRBJ2-3, with 13 positions matching TRBD2. Germline CDR1 reads SGHTS; CDR2 reads YDEGEE. This CDR3 has 19 residues. With V trimmed by 4 bases and J by 0 bases, 11 bases remained unmatched. CDR3 region: CASSKTSGGPRVSTDTQYF. As DNA, the CDR3 is TGTGCCAGCAGCAAGACTAGCGGGGGGCCCCGCGTAAGCACAGATACGCAGTATTTT.

This chain links TRBV15 with TRBJ2-5, with D possibly being TRBD2 (5 bases). Germline CDR1 and CDR2: LNHNV and YYDKDF (reference sequence). The length of the CDR3 is 17 residues. V dropped 3 bases and J dropped 1 base, with 18 bases sitting between them. CDR3 in amino acids: CATSRGGSRAFQETQYF. The DNA for the CDR3 is TGTGCCACCAGCAGGGGCGGGTCTCGGGCCTTCCAAGAGACCCAGTACTTC.